This TCR beta chain was observed in a study of shared clonotypes between healthy human individuals. Evenly divided among several immunoSEQ plates was the genomic DNA of each subset. Methods used by the authors: Sequence data from immunoSEQ were junction-only and lacked quality scores; consequently, filtering differed. Using immunoSEQ multiplex PCR, the repertoire was profiled, and TCRdb retains in-frame clones only, with some absent. The V and J calls and the clone size are those of that table, but D and trimming were determined from the DNA. This sample has about 460,000 clones; roughly three quarters occur once, and the top ten carry about 12%. This CDR3 has 13 amino acids. V trimming: 4 bases; J trimming: 2 bases; junction bases outside the gene matches: 5. The V gene's germline CDR1 is SQVTM and CDR2 ANQGSEA.

Sequenced material: PBMCs. The chain joins TRBV29-1 to TRBJ2-7; 7 bases map to TRBD1. This receptor was taken from a middle-aged woman in good health. Some clones in this sample may be carry-over from other donors' samples. The CDR3 sequence is CSVGTGVAYEQYF. The CDR3, as DNA: TGCAGCGTTGGGACAGGCGTTGCCTACGAGCAGTACTTC.